Included here is one T cell receptor beta chain sequence, with context. The antigen it binds to is not known. No much larger clonotype is one base removed from it; base qualities were not supplied. The immunoSEQ Assay, a bias-controlled multiplex PCR, was used to amplify TCRbeta CDR3 regions from genomic DNA. Concerning the study's data processing: Nucleated cell counts per sample were estimated from amplification of reference gene primers within the assay. To quantify the absolute abundance of each unique TCRbeta CDR3 rearrangement, sequence reads were collapsed and filtered. For each sample, productive Simpson clonality was calculated as the square root of Simpson's diversity index across productive rearrangements. TCRdb retrieved this table from immuneACCESS and kept in-frame rearrangements only. Not all clones are present; in checked studies, unresolved V genes account for under half, and no reason is known for the remainder. V, J and clone size were drawn from that table, and D and trimming were deduced from the DNA. The sample profile shows roughly 88,000 clones; around 75% of them were found once. The ten largest clones take up more than 15% of the sample.

Collaborating institutions collected whole blood in K2EDTA tubes following their own protocols. For TCRbeta analysis, collaborators shipped samples in one of three forms: frozen whole blood, isolated PBMCs, or DNA extracted from either of those sample types. The data are from a study of blood T cell repertoires in COVID-19 (dated by TCRdb to about 2020). Background on the whole study: Collaborator samples came from the United States, Italy and Spain and covered acute and convalescent phases of COVID-19. The material from the prospective study consisted of cDNA or gDNA derived from T cells, B-cell-depleted T cells, or PBMCs. The dataset comprised deeply sampled blood TCRbeta repertoires from subjects exposed to, actively infected with, or recovered from COVID-19. The repertoires were made available in a free public database intended to serve as a resource for research on the immune response to SARS-CoV-2. The samples were drawn from the first 160 participants of the ongoing ImmuneRACE study and from 950 to 1,500 subjects provided by 6 global collaborators. A de-identified subject ID, COVID-19 status, age in years and sex were almost always included in the sample metadata. Where available, HLA class I and class II types were taken from metadata supplied by the sample provider and were not determined by assay-based typing. The investigation overall reported the following: The amount of clinical and demographic metadata varied by source and participant and was provided uncurated.

Sequenced input: peripheral blood. This sequence originates from an elderly woman with active or convalescent COVID-19.

In nucleotide form, the sequence is TGTGCCAGTAAGCCGTTAGAGAGGGATAATTCACCCCTCCACTTT. Protein translation: CASKPLERDNSPLHF. The V and J genes are TRBV19 and TRBJ1-6; no D gene call is confident. The CDR1 and CDR2 encoded by the germline V gene (reference sequence) are LNHDA and SQIVND. Trimming costs V 7 bases and J 5 bases, and their ends lie 15 bases apart. The CDR3 contains 15 residues, cysteine and phenylalanine counted. Left in the record is the CDR3 DNA by itself, 45 bases read in frame from the first base.